These 27 T cell receptor beta chains came from one sample sequenced in a study of blood T cell repertoires in COVID-19. Repertoires were generated with immunoSEQ multiplex PCR, while TCRdb's copy carries only in-frame clones and drops some. The table has about 150,000 clones, around nine tenths seen once; the top ten hold more than 2%. The sequenced sample consisted of peripheral blood. These receptors originate from a man aged 50 to 60 who had recovered from COVID-19.

This chain links TRBV6-5 with TRBJ1-1; D is ambiguous. Germline V lookup: CDR1 MNHEY, CDR2 SVGAGI. Trimming cost V 4 bases and J 6 bases, with 12 bases left between them. This CDR3 contains 13 residues. The CDR3 protein is CASSSVLPAEAFF. CDR3 DNA sequence: TGTGCCAGCAGTTCAGTCCTGCCCGCTGAAGCTTTCTTT.

V gene TRBV7-9 combines with J gene TRBJ2-5; 12 positions agree with TRBD2. Germline CDR1 SEHNR, CDR2 FQNEAQ (reference sequence). The CDR3 totals 18 residues. V lost 5 bases to trimming and J lost 7 bases; unmatched junction nucleotides: 17. CDR3 sequence (DNA): TGTGCCAGCAGCGATGACAGGGTTCGACTAGCGGGAGCGGTGACCCAGTACTTC. Translating it yields CASSDDRVRLAGAVTQYF.

The V call is TRBV18, the J call TRBJ1-4, with TRBD1 as a possible D gene (6 bases). The CDR3 is made up of 15 amino acids. Trimming stripped 3 bases from V and 4 bases from J, with 12 bases between. Germline loops: CDR1 KGHSH, CDR2 LQKENI. CDR3 in DNA: TGTGCCAGCTCACCCCGAGGGGGTATTAATGAAAAACTGTTTTTT. Its translation is CASSPRGGINEKLFF. The complete variable domain, with remaining parts taken from reference TRBV18 and TRBJ1-4, reads NAGVMQNPRHLVRRRGQEARLRCSPMKGHSHVYWYRQLPEEGLKFMVYLQKENIIDESGMPKERFSAEFPKEGPSILRIQQVVRGDSAAYFCASSPRGGINEKLFFGSGTQLSVL.

The chain employs TRBV7-9 and TRBJ2-1, with 10 bases lining up with TRBD1. Looked up from germline, CDR1 is SEHNR and CDR2 is FQNEAQ (reference sequence). The CDR3 is made up of 15 amino acids. The V gene end was trimmed by 5 bases and the J gene end by 7 bases; junction bases not matched to a gene: 8. Written as DNA, the CDR3 is TGTGCCAGCAGCACGGGGGGACAGGGGCTGAATGAGCAGTTCTTC. It codes for CASSTGGQGLNEQFF.

V and J are TRBV13 and TRBJ1-1; perhaps TRBD1 as D (6 bases). This CDR3 is 13 amino acids long. Trimming shortened V by 3 bases and J by 6 bases, and 11 bases separated the two germline ends. Germline CDR1 is PRHDT and CDR2 is FYEKMQ (reference sequence). The CDR3 loop reads CASSFEQGAEAFF. The CDR3 region has the DNA TGTGCCAGCAGCTTCGAACAGGGTGCTGAAGCTTTCTTT.

Only a few counts were recorded for this clone. This chain uses TRBV27 with TRBJ1-2; TRBD1 is a possible D gene (6 bases). This CDR3 comprises 15 residues. Trimming stripped 2 bases from V and 3 bases from J, with 13 bases between. Germline-derived CDR1 and CDR2 are MNHEY and SMNVEV (reference sequence). CDR3: CASSLRAGVDYGYTF. As DNA, the CDR3 is TGTGCCAGCAGTTTACGGGCAGGGGTGGACTATGGCTACACCTTC.

The chain couples TRBV7-2 to TRBJ2-5; no clear D gene. V was shortened by 5 bases and J by 2 bases, with 6 bases between the two germline ends. Germline V gene lookup returns CDR1 SGHTA and CDR2 FQGNSA. CDR3 size: 12 residues. The CDR3 sequence: CASSPTQETQYF. CDR3 DNA: TGTGCCAGCAGCCCAACACAAGAGACCCAGTACTTC. The variable domain in full, completed from reference TRBV7-2 and TRBJ2-5, reads GAGVSQSPSNKVTEKGKDVELRCDPISGHTALYWYRQSLGQGLEFLIYFQGNSAPDKSGLPSDRFSAERTGGSVSTLTIQRTQQEDSAVYLCASSPTQETQYFGPGTRLLVL.

V and J are TRBV11-2 and TRBJ2-1, with D possibly TRBD1 on 6 matching bases. The CDR3 has 16 amino acids. Trimming took 8 bases from V and 2 from J, leaving 19 bases between them. Germline CDR1 and CDR2: SGHAT and FQNNGV. For the CDR3, the DNA is TGTGCCAGCTCTTCCTGGGGGACACAAACCTACAATGAGCAGTTCTTC. As protein: CASSSWGTQTYNEQFF.

The chain employs TRBV19 and TRBJ1-1; 8 positions agree with TRBD1. CDR1 and CDR2 (germline): LNHDA, SQIVND (reference sequence). V lost 5 bases and J lost 0; bases outside the gene matches: 5. The CDR3 has 15 amino acids. CDR3 coding DNA: TGTGCCAGTAGTCTCCTGGACAGGGTGAACACTGAAGCTTTCTTT. It yields the protein CASSLLDRVNTEAFF. Supplemented by reference TRBV19 and TRBJ1-1, the full variable domain reads DGGITQSPKYLFRKEGQNVTLSCEQNLNHDAMYWYRQDPGQGLRLIYYSQIVNDFQKGDIAEGYSVSREKKESFPLTVTSAQKNPTAFYLCASSLLDRVNTEAFFGQGTRLTVV.

The chain is built from TRBV5-1 and TRBJ2-2; 8 nucleotides match TRBD1. The CDR3 has 16 amino acids. The germline V gene encodes CDR1 SGHRS and CDR2 YFSETQ. The J segment lost 0 bases and the V segment lost 3 bases, leaving 4 bases of the junction unmatched. The CDR3 DNA is TGCGCCAGCAGCTCTTGGACAGGGACGAACACCGGGGAGCTGTTTTTT. Translation gives CASSSWTGTNTGELFF.

This clone was seen just once. The chain couples TRBV4-2 to TRBJ2-3, with a weak D call TRBD2 (5 bases). V was clipped by 0 bases and J by 11 bases, with 9 bases between them. The CDR3 has 12 residues. The V gene's germline CDR1 is LGHNA and CDR2 YNFKEQ. The CDR3 region has the DNA TGTGCCAGCAGCCAAGACGAGGGTTTGCAGTATTTT. It specifies CASSQDEGLQYF.

This clone was seen once. This chain uses TRBV5-4 with TRBJ1-2; TRBD1 matches at 10 bases. After removal of 4 bases from V and 6 bases from J, the junction contained 6 bases not matched to a gene. This CDR3 contains 14 residues. Germline CDR1 reads SGHNT; CDR2 reads YYREEE (reference sequence). CDR3 amino acids: CASSDGDRGHGYTF. The CDR3 DNA follows: TGTGCCAGCAGCGACGGCGACAGGGGGCATGGCTACACCTTC.

The rearrangement uses TRBV12-3 or TRBV12-4 and TRBJ1-1; D is unclear. This CDR3 has 12 residues. Trimming cost V 2 bases and J 10 bases, with 11 bases left between them. The CDR3 DNA follows: TGTGCCAGCAGTTTAAAGTCGAGAGGAGCTTTCTTT. It translates to CASSLKSRGAFF.

The V call is TRBV3-1 (or the pseudogene TRBV3-2), the J call TRBJ2-7; D might be TRBD1 (6 bases). This CDR3 has 13 residues. The V end was cut by 0 bases, the J end by 4 bases, with 7 bases between. Germline V gives CDR1 LGHDT, CDR2 YNNKEL (reference sequence). The CDR3 is CASSQEGAYEQYF. CDR3 nucleotides: TGTGCCAGCAGCCAAGAGGGGGCTTACGAGCAGTACTTC.

The V and J genes are TRBV10-1 and TRBJ2-1; 12 bases line up with TRBD2. The CDR3 runs to 16 residues. Germline V gene lookup returns CDR1 WNHNN and CDR2 SYGVQD (reference sequence). Trimming at V came to 5 bases and at J to 9 bases, leaving 11 bases not matched to a gene. The CDR3 sequence: CASSPRTSGARGEQFF. The CDR3 region has the DNA TGCGCCAGCAGTCCCCGGACTAGCGGGGCCAGGGGTGAGCAGTTCTTC.

V and J are TRBV29-1 and TRBJ2-1; TRBD2 agrees at 11 bases. Germline CDR1 and CDR2: SQVTM and ANQGSEA. The CDR3 has 15 amino acids. Losses at the gene ends were 1 base for V and 10 bases for J; bases not matched to a gene: 9. CDR3 amino acids: CSVEGFWGLADEQFF. In DNA, the CDR3 is TGCAGCGTTGAAGGTTTTTGGGGACTAGCGGACGAGCAGTTCTTC.

The chain is built from TRBV3-1 (or the pseudogene TRBV3-2) and TRBJ2-2, with 8 bases fitting TRBD2. Germline CDR1 reads LGHDT; CDR2 reads YNNKEL (reference sequence). The CDR3 is made up of 15 amino acids. Losses at the gene ends were 3 bases for V and 6 bases for J; bases not matched to a gene: 6. DNA for the CDR3: TGTGCCAGCAGCCAGGGATTAGCGGGGTCCGGGGAGCTGTTTTTT. This gives the protein CASSQGLAGSGELFF.

DNA for the CDR3: TGTGCCAGCGCTAAGACAGGGAATCAGCCCCAGCATTTT. The encoded protein is CASAKTGNQPQHF. The chain is built from TRBV7-8 and TRBJ1-5, with 7 bases that match TRBD1. Per the germline V gene, CDR1 is SGHVS and CDR2 is FQNEAQ. The CDR3 loop spans 13 amino acids. After removal of 8 bases from V and 4 bases from J, the junction contained 5 bases not matched to a gene.

This clone occurred once. The chain employs TRBV25-1 and TRBJ2-5, with TRBD1 as a possible D gene (6 bases). The CDR3 loop spans 13 amino acids. V lost 2 bases, J lost 7 bases, and 11 bases lay in between. The germline CDR1 and CDR2 sequences are MGHDK and SYGVNS. The CDR3 reads CASSEAQGGTQYF. As DNA, the CDR3 is TGTGCCAGCAGTGAAGCACAGGGTGGGACCCAGTACTTC.

V is TRBV6-6 and J is TRBJ2-7, with D tentatively TRBD2 (5 bases). V was pared by 6 bases and J by 6 bases, with 24 bases between. The CDR3 is 16 residues long. Germline V lookup: CDR1 MNHNY, CDR2 SVGAGI (reference sequence). CDR3 sequence (DNA): TGTGCCAGCAGGAAGGGCTTACGGGGAGAGGCCCCCGAGCAGTACTTC. Amino acid sequence: CASRKGLRGEAPEQYF.

The chain combines TRBV11-2 with TRBJ2-7, with TRBD2 identical over 10 bases. CDR3 length: 17 residues. Germline CDR1 SGHAT, CDR2 FQNNGV. V shed 2 bases, J shed 4 bases, and the junction held 11 bases outside the gene matches. The CDR3 DNA follows: TGTGCCAGCAGCTTAAGTGTTCGGGGACTAGCGTTGTACGAGCAGTACTTC. Protein product: CASSLSVRGLALYEQYF.

V and J are TRBV6-5 and TRBJ2-7, with D hard to call. The CDR3 loop spans 16 amino acids. The germline gives CDR1 MNHEY, CDR2 SVGAGI. V was trimmed by 0 bases and J by 4 bases, leaving 16 bases between them. The CDR3 region is CASSYSNWPLGYEQYF. In DNA form, the CDR3 reads TGTGCCAGCAGTTACTCCAACTGGCCCCTAGGATACGAGCAGTACTTC.

V usage is TRBV9 and J usage is TRBJ2-3; D may be TRBD1 (5 bases). Between the trimmed V and J ends, which lost 0 bases and 2 bases, there was a span of 7 bases. The CDR3 is 14 residues long. The germline gives CDR1 SGDLS, CDR2 YYNGEE. This CDR3 is CASSVGRVTDTQYF. The DNA for the CDR3 is TGTGCCAGCAGCGTAGGCAGGGTCACAGATACGCAGTATTTT.

The J gene is TRBJ1-4, the V gene TRBV2; no clear D. CDR1 SNHLY and CDR2 FYNNEI come from the germline V gene. This CDR3 comprises 13 residues. V lost 7 bases and J 6 bases, leaving 12 bases between the germline ends. This CDR3 reads CASNRGFHEKLFF. The DNA of the CDR3 is TGTGCCAGCAATCGGGGTTTTCATGAAAAACTGTTTTTT.

The gene calls are TRBV12-2 and TRBJ1-4. TRBV12-2 is a pseudogene segment. This CDR3 has 15 amino acids. The CDR3 DNA reads as TGTGCAAGTCGCTTAGTTCCGAAGGGCGGGGAAAAACTGTTTTTT. Its translation: CASRLVPKGGEKLFF.

The rearrangement joins TRBV7-2 to TRBJ2-7; D perhaps matches TRBD1 (5 bases). V shed 3 bases and J shed 2 bases, with 11 bases lying between them. The CDR3 is 14 residues long. The germline CDR1 and CDR2 sequences are SGHTA and FQGNSA. CDR3 nucleotides: TGTGCCAGCAGCTTGAGTTCAGGGCCCTACGAGCAGTACTTC. Translation: CASSLSSGPYEQYF.

The rearrangement joins TRBV6-5 to TRBJ2-3; D gene ambiguous. The CDR3 covers 13 residues. The ends were cut back, 1 base at V and 3 bases at J, with 5 bases in the middle. From germline, CDR1 is MNHEY and CDR2 SVGAGI. The CDR3 nucleotides are TGTGCCAGCAGTTACTACTTAACAGATACGCAGTATTTT. This sequence encodes CASSYYLTDTQYF.